This T cell receptor (beta chain) was sequenced in a study of T cell repertoires in cytomegalovirus infection (dated by TCRdb to between 2019 and 2020). Concerning the study at large: The HLA type of each donor mattered for the analysis, because public TCR beta signatures pointed to carriage of CMV infection along with the matching HLA type. Findings and caveats that apply to the study as a whole: The ex vivo response was dominated by HLA-C-restricted CMV-specific TCR beta clonotypes, which also provided the single most frequent clonotype in two of eight donors. Carriers of CMV infection plus the relevant HLA type were discriminated by the cumulative frequency of public TCR beta family members in the study cohort and in an independent approximately 360-donor cohort.

From cysteine to phenylalanine, the CDR3 is 13 amino acids long. Just CDR3 DNA is preserved here, 39 bases in frame from base 1. V is pared back by 6 bases and J by 2 bases, with 14 bases lying between the germline termini. Via the germline V gene, CDR1 is SQVTM and CDR2 ANQGSEA. Sequencing was performed on an Illumina HiSeq 1500. TCRdb reprocessing: public reads trimmed at Q25 with fastp, clones called with MiXCR, in-frame beta chains kept. CDR3 protein duplicates are merged, each entry listing the most common genes and DNA. This sample has almost 300,000 distinct CDR3 sequences in its table, and around 10% of those were observed once. The ten largest clonotypes hold about 2.3% of the sample. A word on this clonotype: Its antigen target is currently unknown. No base qualities exist here, and no much larger clone lies one base off it.

The chain is encoded by TRBV29-1 joined to TRBJ2-7, and perhaps TRBD1 as D gene, on 6 matching bases. The source of this sequence is a human donor in good health (CMV status not recorded). Some clones in this sample may be carry-over from other donors' samples. Sequencing was carried out using PBMCs. The CDR3 is CSVGDRRAYEQYF. Here is the DNA: TGCAGCGTCGGAGACAGGCGAGCCTACGAGCAGTACTTC.